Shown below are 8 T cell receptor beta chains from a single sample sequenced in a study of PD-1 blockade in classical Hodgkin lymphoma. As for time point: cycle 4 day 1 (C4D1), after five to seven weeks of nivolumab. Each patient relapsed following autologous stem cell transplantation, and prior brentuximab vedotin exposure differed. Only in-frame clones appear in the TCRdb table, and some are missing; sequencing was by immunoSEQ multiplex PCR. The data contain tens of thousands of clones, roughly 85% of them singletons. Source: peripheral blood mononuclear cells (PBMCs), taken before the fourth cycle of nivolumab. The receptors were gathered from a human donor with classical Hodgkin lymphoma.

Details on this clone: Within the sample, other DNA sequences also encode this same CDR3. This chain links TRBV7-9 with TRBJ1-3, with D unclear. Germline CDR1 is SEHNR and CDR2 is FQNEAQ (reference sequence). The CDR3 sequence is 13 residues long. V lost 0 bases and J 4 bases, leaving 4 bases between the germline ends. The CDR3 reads CASSLAGGNTIYF. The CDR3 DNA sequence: TGTGCCAGCAGCTTAGCAGGGGGAAACACCATATATTTT.

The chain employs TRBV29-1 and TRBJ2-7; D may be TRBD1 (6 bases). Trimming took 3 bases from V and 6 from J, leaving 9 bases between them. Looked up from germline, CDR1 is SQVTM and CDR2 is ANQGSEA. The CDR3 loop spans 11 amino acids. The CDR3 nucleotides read TGCAGCGTTGAGGACAGCCCCGAGCAGTACTTC. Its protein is CSVEDSPEQYF.

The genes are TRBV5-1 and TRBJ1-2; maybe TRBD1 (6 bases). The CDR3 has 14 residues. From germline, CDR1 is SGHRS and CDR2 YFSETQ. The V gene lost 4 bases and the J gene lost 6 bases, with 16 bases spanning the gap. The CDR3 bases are TGCGCCAGCAGCCTATGGACAGCGCAGGATGGCTACACCTTC. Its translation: CASSLWTAQDGYTF.

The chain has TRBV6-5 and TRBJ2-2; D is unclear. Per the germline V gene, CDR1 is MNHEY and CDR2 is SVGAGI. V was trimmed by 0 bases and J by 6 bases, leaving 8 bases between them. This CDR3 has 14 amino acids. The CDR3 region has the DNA TGTGCCAGCAGTTACTCGAACGGTGCCGGGGAGCTGTTTTTT. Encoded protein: CASSYSNGAGELFF.

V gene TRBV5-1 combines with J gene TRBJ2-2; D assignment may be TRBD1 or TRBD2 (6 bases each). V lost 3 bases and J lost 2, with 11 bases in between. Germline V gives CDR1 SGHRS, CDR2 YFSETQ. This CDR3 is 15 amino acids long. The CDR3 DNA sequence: TGCGCCAGCAGCTCCGAGGGGGGCAACACCGGGGAGCTGTTTTTT. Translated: CASSSEGGNTGELFF.

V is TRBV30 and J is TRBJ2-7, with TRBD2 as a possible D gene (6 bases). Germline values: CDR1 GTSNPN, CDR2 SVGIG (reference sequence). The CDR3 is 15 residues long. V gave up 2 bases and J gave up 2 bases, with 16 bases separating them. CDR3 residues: CAWSPPRRGPYEQYF. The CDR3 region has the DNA TGTGCCTGGAGTCCCCCCCGGCGGGGTCCCTACGAGCAGTACTTC.

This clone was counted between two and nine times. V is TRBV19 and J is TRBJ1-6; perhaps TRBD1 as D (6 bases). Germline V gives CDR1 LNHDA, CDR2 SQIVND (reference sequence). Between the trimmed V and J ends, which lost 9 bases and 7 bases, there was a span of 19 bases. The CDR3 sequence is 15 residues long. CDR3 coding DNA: TGTGCCAGCAGGCTACAGGGAGGTGAGAATTCACCCCTCCACTTT. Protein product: CASRLQGGENSPLHF.

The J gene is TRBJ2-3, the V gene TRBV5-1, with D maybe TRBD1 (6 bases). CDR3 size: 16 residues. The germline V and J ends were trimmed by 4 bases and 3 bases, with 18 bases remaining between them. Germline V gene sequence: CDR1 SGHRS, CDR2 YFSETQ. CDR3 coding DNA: TGCGCCAGCAGCCCTCAAGGGGGTAGGAAGACAGATACGCAGTATTTT. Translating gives CASSPQGGRKTDTQYF.